This entry lists 32 T cell receptor beta chains sequenced from one sample in a study of T cell responses to AZD1222 COVID-19 vaccine. Measured with immunoSEQ multiplex PCR; TCRdb has only the in-frame clones, and not every one. This sample has fewer than 150,000 clones, with about 86% found just once. This specimen consisted of peripheral blood, obtained on day 0 of AZD1222 vaccination. Receptors originate from an adult in good health.

V gene TRBV28 combines with J gene TRBJ1-6, with 11 nucleotides matching TRBD1. Germline values: CDR1 MDHEN, CDR2 SYDVKM. This CDR3 is built from 17 residues. Trimming removed 6 bases from V and 6 bases from J; junction bases left unmatched: 10. The CDR3 loop reads CASRTPGQGDSNSPLHF. The CDR3 nucleotides read TGTGCCAGCAGGACCCCGGGACAGGGGGACTCTAATTCACCCCTCCACTTT. The full variable domain, completed using reference TRBV28 and TRBJ1-6, is DVKVTQSSRYLVKRTGEKVFLECVQDMDHENMFWYRQDPGLGLRLIYFSYDVKMKEKGDIPEGYSVSREKKERFSLILESASTNQTSMYLCASRTPGQGDSNSPLHFGNGTRLTVT.

This chain links TRBV6-5 with TRBJ2-4; tentatively, D is TRBD2 (5 bases). V lost 7 bases to trimming and J lost 0 bases, with 13 bases between them. Germline-derived CDR1 and CDR2 are MNHEY and SVGAGI. The CDR3 length is 15 residues. The CDR3 loop reads CASIEGWGAKNIQYF. The CDR3 bases are TGTGCCAGCATAGAGGGATGGGGAGCCAAAAACATTCAGTACTTC.

The chain links TRBV19 to TRBJ2-7; 8 bases align to TRBD2. Per the germline V gene, CDR1 is LNHDA and CDR2 is SQIVND (reference sequence). The CDR3 is 15 amino acids. Trimming at V came to 7 bases and at J to 3 bases, leaving 11 bases not matched to a gene. As DNA, the CDR3 is TGTGCCAGTACTCCCGAAAGCGGGGGACACTACGAGCAGTACTTC. This encodes CASTPESGGHYEQYF.

This chain links TRBV10-1 with TRBJ2-1; 11 nucleotides match TRBD2. V trimming: 6 bases; J trimming: 4 bases; junction bases outside the gene matches: 8. The CDR3 runs 16 residues. CDR1 is WNHNN, CDR2 SYGVQD, per germline (reference sequence). The CDR3 region is CASSRRTSGLYNEQFF. The CDR3 nucleotides read TGCGCCAGCAGCAGAAGGACTAGCGGGTTATACAATGAGCAGTTCTTC.

This chain uses TRBV5-6 with TRBJ2-7; the D call may be TRBD1 or TRBD2 (6 bases each). CDR1 SGHDT and CDR2 YYEEEE come from the germline V gene. With 1 base removed from V and 6 bases from J, the gap between germline ends came to 17 bases. The CDR3 sequence is 15 residues long. As DNA, the CDR3 is TGTGCCAGCAGCTTGATCGGGGGCCGGTGGGGCGAGCAGTACTTC. It codes for CASSLIGGRWGEQYF.

The chain carries TRBV6-2 or TRBV6-3 and TRBJ1-2; TRBD1 is a possible D gene (6 bases). This CDR3 is 16 amino acids long. Trimming pared 2 bases from V and 8 bases from J, leaving 21 bases between. Germline CDR1 is MNHEY and CDR2 is SVGEGT. This CDR3 is CASSYRFGGADGGYTF. The CDR3, as DNA: TGTGCCAGCAGTTACCGGTTCGGGGGGGCAGACGGAGGCTACACCTTC.

This chain joins TRBV6-1 and TRBJ2-7; the match to TRBD1 covers 9 bases. The CDR3 is 15 residues long. Germline V CDR1 and CDR2: MNHNS, SASEGT. The V and J ends lost 3 bases and 7 bases, in that order; junction bases with no gene match: 10. The chain's CDR3 is CASSESGTGSREQYF. Written as DNA, the CDR3 is TGTGCCAGCAGTGAGTCGGGGACAGGGAGTCGGGAGCAGTACTTC.

This clone occurred a few times. The V call is TRBV29-1, the J call TRBJ2-7; 16 bases match TRBD2. The CDR3 has 17 residues. The germline V gene encodes CDR1 SQVTM and CDR2 ANQGSEA. With V trimmed by 5 bases and J by 2 bases, 9 bases remained unmatched. The CDR3 DNA reads as TGCAGCGTTTCGGCTGGGACTAGCGGGAGGGCCCCCTACGAGCAGTACTTC. It yields the protein CSVSAGTSGRAPYEQYF.

The V gene is TRBV7-9, the J gene TRBJ2-5; tentative D call: TRBD2 (7 bases). V was trimmed by 5 bases and J by 0 bases, leaving 19 bases between them. Germline loops: CDR1 SEHNR, CDR2 FQNEAQ (reference sequence). The CDR3 runs 17 residues. The CDR3 nucleotides are TGTGCCAGCAGCGGGGCCCCGGGGGGCCAGTACCAAGAGACCCAGTACTTC. It translates to CASSGAPGGQYQETQYF.

This clone showed up just once. The chain employs TRBV9 and TRBJ2-2; 10 bases agree with TRBD2. Germline CDR1 reads SGDLS; CDR2 reads YYNGEE. The J segment lost 2 bases and the V segment lost 2 bases, leaving 3 bases of the junction unmatched. The CDR3 contains 16 residues. CDR3 protein: CASSVTSGVNTGELFF. CDR3 bases: TGTGCCAGCAGCGTCACTAGCGGGGTTAACACCGGGGAGCTGTTTTTT.

The chain combines TRBV5-6 with TRBJ2-4; D gene uncertain. CDR1 SGHDT and CDR2 YYEEEE come from the germline V gene. This CDR3 comprises 16 residues. Trimming took off 0 bases at V and 1 base at J, with 11 bases between the two ends. CDR3 protein: CASSLATLGAKNIQYF. The CDR3 DNA follows: TGTGCCAGCAGCTTGGCAACTCTGGGGGCCAAAAACATTCAGTACTTC. The full variable domain, in which reference TRBV5-6 and TRBJ2-4 provide the parts outside the CDR3, is DAGVTQSPTHLIKTRGQQVTLRCSPKSGHDTVSWYQQALGQGPQFIFQYYEEEERQRGNFPDRFSGHQFPNYSSELNVNALLLGDSALYLCASSLATLGAKNIQYFGAGTRLSVL.

The chain links TRBV2 to TRBJ1-4; no clear D gene. Germline V lookup: CDR1 SNHLY, CDR2 FYNNEI. The ends were cut back, 8 bases at V and 5 bases at J, with 12 bases in the middle. The CDR3 runs 13 residues. The CDR3 sequence is CASSFWENEKLFF. The CDR3 DNA reads as TGTGCCAGCTCCTTCTGGGAAAATGAAAAACTGTTTTTT.

The chain is built from TRBV12-3 or TRBV12-4 and TRBJ2-3, with unresolved D. V was shortened by 3 bases and J by 10 bases, with 11 bases between the two germline ends. This CDR3 is 12 amino acids long. The CDR3 loop reads CASSFPLGAQYF. The CDR3 bases are TGTGCCAGCAGTTTTCCCCTAGGTGCGCAGTATTTT.

The chain recombines TRBV9 with TRBJ2-3; D gene ambiguous. This CDR3 region has 14 residues. Germline assignment: CDR1 SGDLS and CDR2 YYNGEE. Between the trimmed V and J ends, which lost 0 bases and 4 bases, there was a span of 9 bases. The CDR3 DNA sequence: TGTGCCAGCAGCGTAGATACGTTCCCAGATACGCAGTATTTT. This encodes CASSVDTFPDTQYF. Combining the CDR3 with reference TRBV9 and TRBJ2-3 gives the whole variable domain DSGVTQTPKHLITATGQRVTLRCSPRSGDLSVYWYQQSLDQGLQFLIQYYNGEERAKGNILERFSAQQFPDLHSELNLSSLELGDSALYFCASSVDTFPDTQYFGPGTRLTVL.

The rearrangement links TRBV7-8 to TRBJ2-3, with TRBD2 matching over 10 bases. The CDR3 consists of 16 residues. With V trimmed by 2 bases and J by 3 bases, 5 bases remained unmatched. Germline CDR1 is SGHVS and CDR2 is FQNEAQ. The CDR3 protein is CASSLIAGGPTDTQYF. The CDR3 DNA sequence: TGTGCCAGCAGCTTAATAGCGGGAGGACCGACAGATACGCAGTATTTT.

This clone has only a few counts. The rearrangement links TRBV7-9 to TRBJ2-7; D remains unclear. This CDR3 is built from 15 residues. Germline loops: CDR1 SEHNR, CDR2 FQNEAQ (reference sequence). V lost 0 bases to trimming and J lost 5 bases, with 14 bases between them. The CDR3: CASSLALAASDEQYF. DNA for the CDR3: TGTGCCAGCAGCTTAGCGTTGGCCGCAAGCGACGAGCAGTACTTC.

This clone was observed a single time. The gene calls are TRBV6-5 and TRBJ1-1; D gene ambiguous. CDR3 length: 15 residues. Germline V gene data show CDR1 as MNHEY and CDR2 as SVGAGI. V was pared by 0 bases and J by 3 bases, with 11 bases between. CDR3 DNA sequence: TGTGCCAGCAGTTACTCGAGCGTCCAGGACACTGAAGCTTTCTTT. It encodes CASSYSSVQDTEAFF.

J is TRBJ1-1 and V is TRBV6-5; D not certain. V was trimmed by 8 bases and J by 4 bases, leaving 8 bases between them. The germline gives CDR1 MNHEY, CDR2 SVGAGI. The CDR3 extends over 11 amino acids. As DNA, the CDR3 is TGTGCCAGCTTGACAACCACTGAAGCTTTCTTT. It yields the protein CASLTTTEAFF.

In the case of this clone: The same CDR3 arises from other DNA sequences in this sample as well. The chain carries TRBV28 and TRBJ1-6, with D uncertain. There are 12 residues in the CDR3. Germline CDR1 MDHEN, CDR2 SYDVKM. Trimming removed 6 bases from V and 3 bases from J, with 3 bases in between. CDR3 protein: CASSFYNSPLHF. The CDR3 nucleotides read TGTGCCAGCAGCTTCTATAATTCACCCCTCCACTTT.

This clone showed up just once. The chain employs TRBV9 and TRBJ2-7; D is possibly TRBD2 (7 bases). The CDR3 consists of 14 residues. V lost 10 bases and J lost 6, with 23 bases in between. CDR1 SGDLS and CDR2 YYNGEE come from the germline V gene. The CDR3 nucleotides read TGTGCCTCCGGGGGCGGGAGCTCCCCCGGCGAGCAGTACTTC. Its protein product is CASGGGSSPGEQYF.

In DNA form, the CDR3 reads TGTGCCAGCAGCCTGGGACTAGCGGGAGACACCGGGGAGCTGTTTTTT. The encoded protein is CASSLGLAGDTGELFF. The J gene is TRBJ2-2, the V gene TRBV5-6; 14 bases align to TRBD2. The CDR3 has 16 amino acids. Trimming cost V 4 bases and J 3 bases; bases outside gene matches: 2. CDR1 is SGHDT, CDR2 YYEEEE, per germline.

In this sample, this clone turned up a few times. V gene TRBV4-1 combines with J gene TRBJ1-2; D is uncertain. The CDR3 runs 17 residues. With 0 bases removed from V and 0 bases from J, the gap between germline ends came to 14 bases. Germline V CDR1 and CDR2: MGHRA, YSYEKL. CDR3 region: CASSQEHWLFSNYGYTF. The CDR3 coding sequence is TGCGCCAGCAGCCAAGAACATTGGTTATTTTCTAACTATGGCTACACCTTC.

In its sample, this clone was seen once. The chain uses TRBV4-2 and TRBJ1-1; D not resolved. V gave up 3 bases and J gave up 0 bases, with 8 bases separating them. This CDR3 spans 14 amino acids. Germline-derived CDR1 and CDR2 are LGHNA and YNFKEQ. CDR3 bases: TGTGCCAGCAGCCATAATCAGGTGAACACTGAAGCTTTCTTT. Translation: CASSHNQVNTEAFF.

As DNA, the CDR3 is TGTGCCAGCAGTTTAGGGGCTCTAGCAGGAGAAGTGGATACGCAGTATTTT. Its protein product is CASSLGALAGEVDTQYF. The J gene is TRBJ2-3, the V gene TRBV27, with D possibly being TRBD1 or TRBD2 (5 bases each). This CDR3 contains 17 residues. V lost 2 bases and J lost 6, with 21 bases in between. In germline, CDR1 is MNHEY, CDR2 SMNVEV (reference sequence).

This clone was seen a single time. The chain uses TRBV14 and TRBJ2-1; 8 bases agree with TRBD2. V was clipped by 6 bases and J by 2 bases; unmatched bases: 9. Germline CDR1 SGHDN, CDR2 FVKESK. The CDR3 totals 16 residues. The CDR3 DNA reads TGTGCCAGCAGTCCCAGCGGGAGTGTCCCCTACAATGAGCAGTTCTTC. Protein product: CASSPSGSVPYNEQFF.

V is TRBV27 and J is TRBJ2-7; TRBD2 matches 10 bases. The CDR3 runs 14 residues. The germline V gene has CDR1 MNHEY and CDR2 SMNVEV (reference sequence). With V trimmed by 6 bases and J by 7 bases, 9 bases remained unmatched. The CDR3 loop reads CASSSAGGPREQYF. The CDR3 DNA is TGTGCCAGCAGCTCAGCGGGAGGGCCTCGGGAGCAGTACTTC.

The table lists this clone with a count of one. The chain has TRBV9 and TRBJ2-3, with TRBD2 matching 10 bases. In germline, CDR1 is SGDLS, CDR2 YYNGEE. The CDR3 spans 18 residues. With 4 bases clipped from V and 6 bases from J, the junction kept 17 bases outside the gene matches. The CDR3 protein is CASSPPLLAGPHADTQYF. CDR3 nucleotides: TGTGCCAGCAGCCCGCCGCTACTAGCGGGACCCCACGCGGATACGCAGTATTTT.

This clone was found once. The chain has TRBV6-5 and TRBJ2-7, with D maybe TRBD1 (5 bases). Trimming took 6 bases from V and 9 from J, leaving 12 bases between them. The CDR3 is 11 residues long. Looked up from germline, CDR1 is MNHEY and CDR2 is SVGAGI. CDR3 coding DNA: TGTGCCAGCAGGAAGGGGTTTGGGCAGTACTTC. It is translated as CASRKGFGQYF.

CDR3 coding DNA: TGCAGCGTTGTTGTCAGGGGCTACGAGCAGTACTTC. This gives the protein CSVVVRGYEQYF. The V gene is TRBV29-1, the J gene TRBJ2-7; tentative D call: TRBD1 (6 bases). The CDR3 totals 12 residues. The V gene's germline CDR1 is SQVTM and CDR2 ANQGSEA. Trimming shortened V by 4 bases and J by 3 bases, and 10 bases separated the two germline ends.

The V and J genes are TRBV9 and TRBJ1-6; tentatively, D is TRBD1 (5 bases). The V gene lost 1 base and the J gene lost 0 bases, with 8 bases spanning the gap. This CDR3 contains 16 residues. The V gene's germline CDR1 is SGDLS and CDR2 YYNGEE. This CDR3 is CASSVSGSSYNSPLHF. CDR3 in DNA: TGTGCCAGCAGCGTATCAGGGAGCTCCTATAATTCACCCCTCCACTTT. The variable domain in full, completed from reference TRBV9 and TRBJ1-6, reads DSGVTQTPKHLITATGQRVTLRCSPRSGDLSVYWYQQSLDQGLQFLIQYYNGEERAKGNILERFSAQQFPDLHSELNLSSLELGDSALYFCASSVSGSSYNSPLHFGNGTRLTVT.

J is TRBJ2-3 and V is TRBV9; D ambiguous. Looked up from germline, CDR1 is SGDLS and CDR2 is YYNGEE. With 5 bases removed from V and 6 bases from J, the gap between germline ends came to 16 bases. The CDR3 has 14 amino acids. The CDR3 loop is CASSPFSAYDTQYF. The CDR3 nucleotides are TGTGCCAGCAGTCCCTTCTCGGCCTACGATACGCAGTATTTT. The whole variable domain, remainder taken from reference TRBV9 and TRBJ2-3, is DSGVTQTPKHLITATGQRVTLRCSPRSGDLSVYWYQQSLDQGLQFLIQYYNGEERAKGNILERFSAQQFPDLHSELNLSSLELGDSALYFCASSPFSAYDTQYFGPGTRLTVL.

The chain combines TRBV7-8 with TRBJ1-5; no firm D call. Germline V gives CDR1 SGHVS, CDR2 FQNEAQ. This CDR3 comprises 16 residues. Trimming pared 2 bases from V and 7 bases from J, leaving 18 bases between. The CDR3 bases are TGTGCCAGCAGCTTACCCCCGGACCCTAAGAGACAGCCCCAGCATTTT. This sequence encodes CASSLPPDPKRQPQHF.